This paragraph covers one TCR beta chain sequence. The antigen this receptor binds is unknown. No base-level quality is on record; no much larger clone is a single base apart. This specimen belongs to a study of intratumoral heterogeneity in liver cancer. About the full investigation: In the full roughly 13-patient cohort, the median age was around 60 years and the majority of patients were male. RNA-seq, DNA sequencing, TCR-seq and SNP array data from multiple regions of hepatocellular carcinoma specimens were combined in the study to investigate intratumor heterogeneity. A total of 70 or so multiregional samples from about 14 HCC patients, consisting of fewer than 55 tumoral and 20 adjacent nontumoral regions, were included in the overall cohort.

Summary of the overall study and its limitations: According to the report, TCR sequencing confirmed the RNA-seq-based estimates of regional differences in tumor-infiltrating lymphocyte burden. In each sequenced patient, significantly more unique T-cell clonal expansions were found in tumor region a than in region b. The authors acknowledged a relatively low patient number and under-sampled tumor-infiltrating lymphocyte representation as limitations. No significant difference in overall T cell clonality was found between tumor regions within either sequenced patient.

TCR beta chain CDR3 regions were sequenced from genomic DNA using the immunoSEQ assay. Rearranged VDJ segments were amplified with primers that anneal to V and J segments. Under the source paper's analysis protocol: Clonality and richness metrics were computed with the ImmunoSeq Analyzer software. To find clones with differing abundance between regions, Fisher's exact test was applied together with a beta-binomial method for extra stringency. Held by TCRdb, this immuneACCESS table contains in-frame sequences only and omits some clones. Under half of the omission traces to an unresolved V gene where checked; the cause of the rest is unknown. V and J calls and clone size are as listed in that table; D and trimming were resolved from the DNA. The sample includes around 6,200 clones, with around 71% observed a single time. 39% of the sample belongs to the ten largest clones. Samples labelled H were derived from distinct, geographically separated regions of the hepatocellular carcinoma nodule. All patients had early-stage hepatocellular carcinoma and received no therapy before surgical resection. None of the sampled areas showed macroscopic evidence of necrosis or hemorrhage. Multiple regions from two patients underwent TCR sequencing (ImmunoSeq). Each frozen resection tissue sample was taken at least 1 cm away from every other sample. Genomic DNA was extracted from bulk tissue using the DNeasy blood and tissue kit.

CDR1 and CDR2, looked up from the germline V gene, are SGDLS and YYNGEE. The germline V and J ends show losses of 4 bases and 8 bases respectively, and no gene match explains 6 bases of the junction. The CDR3 measures 15 amino acids from cysteine to phenylalanine. The read is trimmed to its CDR3 DNA, 45 bases read in frame from base 1. The sample here was tumor tissue, taken before any cancer treatment. The TCR originated in a woman in her 70s with hepatocellular carcinoma. The V and J segments used are TRBV9 and TRBJ1-4, and 12 bases in between align with TRBD1. The CDR3 amino acid sequence is: CASSLYGTGGEKLFF. The DNA reads TGTGCCAGCAGCTTGTACGGGACAGGGGGCGAAAAACTGTTTTTT.